These 19 T cell receptor beta chains came from one sample sequenced in a study of cytotoxic CD8 clonotypes in ibrutinib-treated CLL. Method: immunoSEQ multiplex PCR; TCRdb's copy keeps in-frame clones and lacks some. The top ten clones hold about 5.9% of a sample with some 350,000 clones, around 66% of them seen once. The starting material was PBMCs, obtained after 36 months of ibrutinib treatment. The receptors were sampled from a human donor with chronic lymphocytic leukemia.

This clone has a handful of counts. The sample holds other DNA sequences that translate to the same CDR3. The J gene is TRBJ2-7, the V gene TRBV11-3; D is perhaps TRBD1 (5 bases). Trimming took 1 base from V and 2 from J, leaving 9 bases between them. The CDR3 totals 14 residues. CDR1 and CDR2 (germline): SGHNT, YENEEA. The CDR3 bases are TGTGCCAGCAGCTTAGCGGCAGGGCCCTACGAGCAGTACTTC. Amino acid sequence: CASSLAAGPYEQYF. The full variable domain, rest sourced from reference TRBV11-3 and TRBJ2-7, is EAGVVQSPRYKIIEKKQPVAFWCNPISGHNTLYWYLQNLGQGPELLIRYENEEAVDDSQLPKDRFSAERLKGVDSTLKIQPAELGDSAVYLCASSLAAGPYEQYFGPGTRLTVT.

CDR3 DNA sequence: TGTGCCAGCCTCAGGGGAACCGGGGAGCTGTTTTTT. Translating gives CASLRGTGELFF. The V gene is TRBV2, the J gene TRBJ2-2, with D tentatively TRBD1 (6 bases). This CDR3 has 12 amino acids. In germline, CDR1 is SNHLY, CDR2 FYNNEI. The ends were cut back, 8 bases at V and 5 bases at J, with 9 bases in the middle.

This clone was observed a handful of times. V is TRBV5-1 and J is TRBJ1-1; no reliable D call. V was pared by 0 bases and J by 0 bases, with 9 bases between. The germline CDR1 and CDR2 sequences are SGHRS and YFSETQ. The CDR3 extends over 15 amino acids. CDR3 sequence: CASSLEGNLNTEAFF. DNA for the CDR3: TGCGCCAGCAGCTTGGAAGGCAACCTGAACACTGAAGCTTTCTTT.

This chain uses TRBV6-1 with TRBJ1-1; no clear D. The V end was cut by 1 base, the J end by 1 base, with 10 bases between. This CDR3 contains 15 residues. Per the germline V gene, CDR1 is MNHNS and CDR2 is SASEGT. The CDR3 loop reads CASSEGTWANTEAFF. The CDR3 bases are TGTGCCAGCAGTGAAGGTACATGGGCGAACACTGAAGCTTTCTTT.

This clone was counted a few times. The gene calls are TRBV28 and TRBJ2-7, with D tentatively TRBD1 (6 bases). The CDR3 has 13 residues. V dropped 6 bases and J dropped 0 bases, with 9 bases sitting between them. Germline loops: CDR1 MDHEN, CDR2 SYDVKM. The CDR3 sequence is CASSDRRSYEQYF. For the CDR3, the DNA is TGTGCCAGCAGCGACAGGCGCTCCTACGAGCAGTACTTC.

This clone occurred once. V gene TRBV4-2 combines with J gene TRBJ2-1, with D possibly being TRBD1 (5 bases). Trimming removed 5 bases from V and 6 bases from J, with 17 bases in between. The CDR3 is 15 amino acids. The germline V gene encodes CDR1 LGHNA and CDR2 YNFKEQ. The CDR3 DNA reads as TGTGCCAGCAGCTTATCGTACAGGTCTTTCAATGAGCAGTTCTTC. This translates into CASSLSYRSFNEQFF.

This chain joins TRBV7-9 and TRBJ2-7, with 15 bases lining up with TRBD2. V dropped 5 bases and J dropped 8; count of bases not matched to a gene: 4. The CDR3 consists of 14 residues. Germline lookup yields CDR1 SEHNR and CDR2 FQNEAQ (reference sequence). CDR3 sequence: CASSLGTSGRKQYF. Here the CDR3 DNA reads TGTGCCAGCAGCCTCGGGACTAGCGGGAGGAAGCAGTACTTC.

The chain links TRBV29-1 to TRBJ1-5; no clear D. Germline lookup yields CDR1 SQVTM and CDR2 ANQGSEA. CDR3 size: 11 residues. Trimming cost V 6 bases and J 11 bases, with 14 bases left between them. CDR3 coding DNA: TGCAGCGTCGAGGCGGGCGGGGCCCAGCATTTT. Translation: CSVEAGGAQHF.

The chain combines TRBV28 with TRBJ2-3, with TRBD2 matching over 10 bases. The CDR3 has 19 amino acids. The germline gives CDR1 MDHEN, CDR2 SYDVKM. J lost 5 bases, V lost 5 bases, and 19 bases had no gene match. In nucleotides, the CDR3 is TGTGCCAGCAGTCAGTTCAGCGGGAGGGCCACCTGGCGGGGAGATACGCAGTATTTT. Protein product: CASSQFSGRATWRGDTQYF.

This clone was seen a handful of times. CDR3 bases: TGTGCCAGCAGCCCCTTCGGGGGTTTGAACACTGAAGCTTTCTTT. This sequence encodes CASSPFGGLNTEAFF. This chain joins TRBV7-8 and TRBJ1-1, with TRBD1 as a possible D gene (5 bases). V gave up 5 bases and J gave up 0 bases, with 13 bases separating them. The CDR3 totals 15 residues. The germline gives CDR1 SGHVS, CDR2 FQNEAQ.

J is TRBJ2-3 and V is TRBV4-1; the D gene is possibly TRBD1 (5 bases). The ends were cut back, 0 bases at V and 5 bases at J, with 15 bases in the middle. Germline CDR1 and CDR2: MGHRA and YSYEKL. The CDR3 length is 16 residues. In DNA, the CDR3 is TGCGCCAGCAGCCAAGAAGGAGCAGGGCGCCGAGATACGCAGTATTTT. It specifies CASSQEGAGRRDTQYF.

The rearrangement joins TRBV15 to TRBJ1-4; no clear D. The CDR3 loop spans 16 amino acids. The V end was cut by 3 bases, the J end by 4 bases, with 15 bases between. Germline-derived CDR1 and CDR2 are LNHNV and YYDKDF (reference sequence). CDR3 loop: CATSRPGWAGNEKLFF. CDR3 nucleotide sequence: TGTGCCACCAGCAGGCCCGGTTGGGCAGGTAATGAAAAACTGTTTTTT.

Only a few counts were recorded for this clone. The rearrangement joins TRBV6-6 to TRBJ1-4, with D uncertain. There are 12 residues in the CDR3. CDR1 and CDR2 (germline): MNHNY, SVGAGI (reference sequence). Trimming stripped 4 bases from V and 12 bases from J, with 12 bases between. The CDR3 region has the DNA TGTGCCAGCAGTTTAGTTCGCCGGGAACTGTTTTTT. The encoded protein is CASSLVRRELFF.

The chain carries TRBV9 and TRBJ2-1, with 9 bases matching TRBD2. CDR1 and CDR2 (germline): SGDLS, YYNGEE. The CDR3 length is 15 residues. V was clipped by 1 base and J by 3 bases; unmatched bases: 2. This CDR3 reads CASSVTSGLYNEQFF. The CDR3 DNA reads as TGTGCCAGCAGCGTAACTAGCGGGCTCTACAATGAGCAGTTCTTC.

CDR3 DNA: TGTGCCAGCAGTTTAAAGGGGACAGGAACCTACGAGCAGTACTTC. Protein product: CASSLKGTGTYEQYF. The genes are TRBV27 and TRBJ2-7; 8 positions match TRBD1. The germline V gene encodes CDR1 MNHEY and CDR2 SMNVEV (reference sequence). This CDR3 contains 15 residues. The V gene end was trimmed by 2 bases and the J gene end by 2 bases; junction bases not matched to a gene: 5.

J is TRBJ1-4 and V is TRBV27, with a possible D match to TRBD1 (5 bases). This CDR3 region has 13 residues. Germline CDR1 is MNHEY and CDR2 is SMNVEV (reference sequence). Trimming removed 5 bases at V and 4 bases at J, with 8 bases between. CDR3 bases: TGTGCCAGCAGTAGGGGCCATAATGAAAAACTGTTTTTT. It codes for CASSRGHNEKLFF.

This clone was observed a few times. The chain joins TRBV7-9 to TRBJ1-2, with 8 positions matching TRBD1. From germline, CDR1 is SEHNR and CDR2 FQNEAQ (reference sequence). This CDR3 comprises 17 residues. Losses at the gene ends were 5 bases for V and 3 bases for J; bases not matched to a gene: 14. Here the CDR3 reads CASSDDRGPPEHYGYTF. The CDR3 nucleotides are TGTGCCAGCAGCGACGACAGGGGCCCTCCCGAACACTATGGCTACACCTTC.

J is TRBJ2-7 and V is TRBV29-1, with D hard to call. This CDR3 is built from 13 residues. Per the germline V gene, CDR1 is SQVTM and CDR2 is ANQGSEA. Trimming removed 4 bases from V and 6 bases from J, with 16 bases in between. CDR3 residues: CSVAQRLVSEQYF. The CDR3 coding sequence is TGCAGCGTTGCCCAGAGGCTAGTTAGCGAGCAGTACTTC.

This chain connects TRBV6-5 to TRBJ2-2, with TRBD1 identical over 8 bases. Trimming at V came to 5 bases and at J to 5 bases, leaving 7 bases not matched to a gene. Germline assignment: CDR1 MNHEY and CDR2 SVGAGI. The CDR3 extends over 15 amino acids. The CDR3 nucleotides are TGTGCCAGCAGTCGCCAGGGGGCGAGGACCGGGGAGCTGTTTTTT. Translated, it gives CASSRQGARTGELFF.